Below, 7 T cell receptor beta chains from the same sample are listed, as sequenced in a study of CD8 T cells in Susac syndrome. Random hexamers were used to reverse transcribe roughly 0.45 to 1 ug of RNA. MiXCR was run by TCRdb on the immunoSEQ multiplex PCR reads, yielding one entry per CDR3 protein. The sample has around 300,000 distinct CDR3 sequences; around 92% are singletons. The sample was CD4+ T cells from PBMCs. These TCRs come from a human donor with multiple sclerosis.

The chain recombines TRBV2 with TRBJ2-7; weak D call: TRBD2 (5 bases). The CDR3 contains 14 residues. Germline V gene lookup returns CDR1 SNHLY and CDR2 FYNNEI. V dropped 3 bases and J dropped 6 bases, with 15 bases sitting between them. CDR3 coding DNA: TGTGCCAGCAGTGAGACTTCAGGACTCGGCGAGCAGTACTTC. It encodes CASSETSGLGEQYF.

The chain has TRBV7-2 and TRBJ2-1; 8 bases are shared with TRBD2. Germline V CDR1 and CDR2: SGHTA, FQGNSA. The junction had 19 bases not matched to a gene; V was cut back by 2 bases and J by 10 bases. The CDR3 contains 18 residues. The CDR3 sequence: CASSLISRAGGGRSEQFF. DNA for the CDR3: TGTGCCAGCAGCTTAATAAGTCGGGCTGGGGGCGGGAGGAGCGAGCAGTTCTTC. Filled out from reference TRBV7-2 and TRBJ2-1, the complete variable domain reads GAGVSQSPSNKVTEKGKDVELRCDPISGHTALYWYRQSLGQGLEFLIYFQGNSAPDKSGLPSDRFSAERTGGSVSTLTIQRTQQEDSAVYLCASSLISRAGGGRSEQFFGPGTRLTVL.

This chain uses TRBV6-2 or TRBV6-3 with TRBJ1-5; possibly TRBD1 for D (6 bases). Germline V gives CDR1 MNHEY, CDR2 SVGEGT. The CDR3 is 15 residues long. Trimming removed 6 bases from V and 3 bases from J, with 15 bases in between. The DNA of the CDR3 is TGTGCCAGCAGATACCAGGGGACATCCAATCAGCCCCAGCATTTT. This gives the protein CASRYQGTSNQPQHF.

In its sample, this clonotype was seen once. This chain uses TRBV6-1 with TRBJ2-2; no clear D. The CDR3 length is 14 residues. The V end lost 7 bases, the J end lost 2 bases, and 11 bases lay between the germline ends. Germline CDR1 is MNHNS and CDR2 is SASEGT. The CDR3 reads CASNGRFNTGELFF. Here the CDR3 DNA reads TGTGCCAGCAATGGACGGTTTAACACCGGGGAGCTGTTTTTT.

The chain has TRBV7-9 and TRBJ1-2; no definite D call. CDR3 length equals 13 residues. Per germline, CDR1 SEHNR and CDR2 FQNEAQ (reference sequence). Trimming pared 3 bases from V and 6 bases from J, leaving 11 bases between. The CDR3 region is CASSFEGTNGYTF. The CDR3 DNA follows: TGTGCCAGCAGCTTCGAGGGTACAAATGGCTACACCTTC.

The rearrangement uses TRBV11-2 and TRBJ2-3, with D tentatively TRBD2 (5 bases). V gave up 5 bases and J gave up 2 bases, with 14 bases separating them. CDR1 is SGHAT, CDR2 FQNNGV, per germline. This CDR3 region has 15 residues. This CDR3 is CASSRITGNTDTQYF. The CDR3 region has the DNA TGTGCCAGCAGCCGAATTACCGGGAACACAGATACGCAGTATTTT.

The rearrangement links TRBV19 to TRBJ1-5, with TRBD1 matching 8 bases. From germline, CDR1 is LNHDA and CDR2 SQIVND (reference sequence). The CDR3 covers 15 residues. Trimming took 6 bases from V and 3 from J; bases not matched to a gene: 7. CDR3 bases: TGTGCCAGTAGCCAGGACAGGGTTAACAATCAGCCCCAGCATTTT. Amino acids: CASSQDRVNNQPQHF.